This entry lists 21 T cell receptor beta chains sequenced from one sample in a study of cytomegalovirus exposure and HLA in healthy donors. The assay was immunoSEQ multiplex PCR, and TCRdb's table has in-frame clones only and misses some. The sample has more than 95,000 clones, about 86% seen once. The sequenced sample consisted of PBMCs. These receptors were taken from a woman aged 18-29 years in good health and CMV-seropositive.

The CDR3 nucleotides are TGTGCCAGCAGCTCACTAGCGGCGGGGGGGTATTTT. Amino acid sequence: CASSSLAAGGYF. This sequence joins TRBV11-2 and TRBJ2-3, with 8 bases fitting TRBD2. Unmatched junction bases numbered 8, after V lost 4 bases and J lost 14 bases. The CDR3 totals 12 residues. Germline V lookup: CDR1 SGHAT, CDR2 FQNNGV.

The DNA for the CDR3 is TGTGCCACCAGCCGGGACAGGGGCGCTAGTCAGCCCCAGCATTTT. This encodes CATSRDRGASQPQHF. The chain recombines TRBV15 with TRBJ1-5; TRBD1 matches 10 bases. CDR1 and CDR2 (germline): LNHNV, YYDKDF (reference sequence). Unmatched junction bases numbered 7, after V lost 5 bases and J lost 6 bases. The CDR3 runs 15 residues.

The chain has TRBV19 and TRBJ2-7; TRBD2 matches 12 bases. Germline V gene lookup returns CDR1 LNHDA and CDR2 SQIVND (reference sequence). V lost 6 bases to trimming and J lost 0 bases; unmatched junction nucleotides: 0. There are 14 residues in the CDR3. The DNA of the CDR3 is TGTGCCAGTAGGACTAGCGGGAGCTCCTACGAGCAGTACTTC. Translation gives CASRTSGSSYEQYF.

CDR3 amino acids: CAWTLNTEAFF. CDR3 sequence (DNA): TGTGCCTGGACGTTGAACACTGAAGCTTTCTTT. This chain connects TRBV30 to TRBJ1-1; D is undetermined. This CDR3 is 11 amino acids long. Trimming took 4 bases from V and 0 from J, leaving 3 bases between them. CDR1 is GTSNPN, CDR2 SVGIG, per germline (reference sequence).

The V gene is TRBV9, the J gene TRBJ2-5; D perhaps matches TRBD2 (6 bases). This CDR3 contains 15 residues. V lost 3 bases and J 3 bases, leaving 15 bases between the germline ends. CDR1 and CDR2 (germline): SGDLS, YYNGEE. CDR3 protein: CASSALLGGEETQYF. DNA for the CDR3: TGTGCCAGCAGCGCTCTCCTAGGAGGGGAAGAGACCCAGTACTTC.

The chain joins TRBV28 to TRBJ1-2, with D perhaps TRBD1 (6 bases). The CDR3 runs to 14 residues. V was pared by 7 bases and J by 5 bases, with 17 bases between. The germline gives CDR1 MDHEN, CDR2 SYDVKM. The CDR3 protein is CASTRGGGVYGYTF. The CDR3 region has the DNA TGTGCCAGCACCCGGGGAGGGGGAGTATATGGCTACACCTTC.

The table lists this clone with a count of one. The rearrangement joins TRBV14 to TRBJ2-7; weak D call: TRBD2 (6 bases). The germline gives CDR1 SGHDN, CDR2 FVKESK. Trimming took 2 bases from V and 2 from J, leaving 13 bases between them. This CDR3 has 15 amino acids. The CDR3 coding sequence is TGTGCCAGCAGCCAATTCTTAGGACTACCCTACGAGCAGTACTTC. It translates to CASSQFLGLPYEQYF.

The chain links TRBV2 to TRBJ1-1; 8 nucleotides align to TRBD1. The V gene end was trimmed by 6 bases and the J gene end by 0 bases; junction bases not matched to a gene: 6. The CDR3 is made up of 15 amino acids. Germline V gene data show CDR1 as SNHLY and CDR2 as FYNNEI. The CDR3 protein is CASRGGQELNTEAFF. The CDR3 region has the DNA TGTGCCAGCAGGGGGGGACAGGAATTGAACACTGAAGCTTTCTTT. Drawing the rest from reference TRBV2 and TRBJ1-1, the complete variable domain is EPEVTQTPSHQVTQMGQEVILRCVPISNHLYFYWYRQILGQKVEFLVSFYNNEISEKSEIFDDQFSVERPDGSNFTLKIRSTKLEDSAMYFCASRGGQELNTEAFFGQGTRLTVV.

The chain combines TRBV28 with TRBJ1-2; 8 bases are shared with TRBD1. V shed 3 bases and J 4 bases; nucleotides not matched to a gene: 4. The germline V gene has CDR1 MDHEN and CDR2 SYDVKM. This CDR3 is 14 amino acids long. The CDR3 DNA follows: TGTGCCAGCAGTTTTGGGACAGGCCCCTATGGCTACACCTTC. Encoded protein: CASSFGTGPYGYTF.

This clone appeared a few times. CDR3 nucleotide sequence: TGTGCCAGCAGCTTAGGCGGGGCGACACAAGAGACCCAGTACTTC. Encoded protein: CASSLGGATQETQYF. This chain uses TRBV7-2 with TRBJ2-5; a possible D gene is TRBD2 (6 bases). The V end was cut by 1 base, the J end by 2 bases, with 11 bases between. CDR1 and CDR2 (germline): SGHTA, FQGNSA. The CDR3 is 15 residues long. The full variable domain, completed using reference TRBV7-2 and TRBJ2-5, is GAGVSQSPSNKVTEKGKDVELRCDPISGHTALYWYRQSLGQGLEFLIYFQGNSAPDKSGLPSDRFSAERTGGSVSTLTIQRTQQEDSAVYLCASSLGGATQETQYFGPGTRLLVL.

The chain uses TRBV27 and TRBJ1-2, with a weak D call TRBD1 (6 bases). Germline lookup yields CDR1 MNHEY and CDR2 SMNVEV (reference sequence). CDR3 length: 13 amino acids. V dropped 5 bases and J dropped 4 bases, with 11 bases sitting between them. Here the CDR3 reads CASSPTGSYGYTF. CDR3 in DNA: TGTGCCAGCAGTCCCACAGGGAGCTATGGCTACACCTTC.

This clone was counted a single time. The rearrangement links TRBV11-2 to TRBJ1-1; a possible D gene is TRBD1 (5 bases). Trimming shortened V by 4 bases and J by 2 bases, and 14 bases separated the two germline ends. There are 15 residues in the CDR3. Germline V gene data show CDR1 as SGHAT and CDR2 as FQNNGV. The CDR3 nucleotides read TGTGCCAGCAGCTCCGGACACAGCTATAACACTGAAGCTTTCTTT. This translates into CASSSGHSYNTEAFF.

The rearrangement uses TRBV7-6 and TRBJ1-3, with D unclear. CDR3 length equals 16 residues. The germline V and J ends were trimmed by 0 bases and 0 bases, with 9 bases remaining between them. CDR1 SGHVS and CDR2 FNYEAQ come from the germline V gene. CDR3 sequence reads: CASSLAAQASGNTIYF. The CDR3 nucleotides are TGTGCCAGCAGCTTAGCAGCCCAGGCCTCTGGAAACACCATATATTTT.

The chain uses TRBV12-5 and TRBJ2-5; perhaps TRBD1 as D (5 bases). This CDR3 contains 12 residues. The germline gives CDR1 LGHNT, CDR2 FRNRAP. V was pared by 11 bases and J by 0 bases, with 10 bases between. CDR3 amino acids: CAGALNQETQYF. The CDR3 nucleotides are TGTGCTGGGGCGTTGAACCAAGAGACCCAGTACTTC.

CDR3 sequence reads: CASSLNIRGQGTQYF. For the CDR3, the DNA is TGTGCCAGCAGCTTAAATATTAGGGGGCAGGGTACGCAGTATTTT. The rearrangement uses TRBV7-9 and TRBJ2-3; 7 bases line up with TRBD1. Germline V gene data show CDR1 as SEHNR and CDR2 as FQNEAQ (reference sequence). The V gene end was trimmed by 2 bases and the J gene end by 8 bases; junction bases not matched to a gene: 10. The length of the CDR3 is 15 residues.

Here the CDR3 reads CASSRQGSEKLFF. The CDR3 DNA sequence: TGTGCCAGCAGCCGACAGGGGTCTGAAAAACTGTTTTTT. V is TRBV13 and J is TRBJ1-4; 8 bases align to TRBD1. The CDR3 is 13 residues long. CDR1 and CDR2 (germline): PRHDT, FYEKMQ (reference sequence). Trimming removed 5 bases from V and 7 bases from J; junction bases left unmatched: 3.

Of note for this clone: Different DNA sequences within this sample yield the same CDR3. This chain joins TRBV5-1 and TRBJ2-1; tentatively, D is TRBD1 (6 bases). The length of the CDR3 is 15 residues. Per the germline V gene, CDR1 is SGHRS and CDR2 is YFSETQ. V was cut by 0 bases and J by 8 bases, with 15 bases left in between. CDR3 loop: CASSLAGGLGDEQFF. Here the CDR3 DNA reads TGCGCCAGCAGCTTGGCTGGGGGCCTAGGGGATGAGCAGTTCTTC.

The CDR3, as DNA: TGTGCCAGCAGCCTCGTCGGGAGGGAATACAATGAGCAGTTCTTC. This gives the protein CASSLVGREYNEQFF. The chain links TRBV9 to TRBJ2-1, with 8 positions matching TRBD2. V lost 4 bases and J lost 4; bases outside the gene matches: 7. The CDR3 extends over 15 amino acids. CDR1 is SGDLS, CDR2 YYNGEE, per germline.

Only one count was recorded for this clone. A junction end diverges from the germline sequence, so it may reflect a read error. The V call is TRBV7-7, the J call TRBJ2-7; perhaps TRBD2 as D (7 bases). The germline V gene encodes CDR1 SSHAT and CDR2 FNYEAQ (reference sequence). CDR3 length: 14 residues. CDR3 residues: CASSLGGAVDEQYF. CDR3 bases: TGTGCTAGCAGCTTGGGGGGGGCGGTCGACGAGCAGTACTTC.

V is TRBV19 and J is TRBJ1-5, with 7 nucleotides matching TRBD1. Germline trimming cut 9 bases from V and 4 bases from J; bases unmatched to any gene: 6. The germline gives CDR1 LNHDA, CDR2 SQIVND (reference sequence). The CDR3 is made up of 13 amino acids. Here the CDR3 DNA reads TGTGCCAGCAGGACAGGACTTAATCAGCCCCAGCATTTT. This gives the protein CASRTGLNQPQHF.

The V call is TRBV10-2, the J call TRBJ2-7; TRBD1 might be the D (6 bases). The CDR3 runs 15 residues. Per germline, CDR1 WSHSY and CDR2 SAAADI. Deletions cut 6 bases from V and 0 bases from J, with 15 bases between. For the CDR3, the DNA is TGCGCCAGCAGCTGGAACAGGGAAAGCTCCTACGAGCAGTACTTC. Its translation: CASSWNRESSYEQYF.